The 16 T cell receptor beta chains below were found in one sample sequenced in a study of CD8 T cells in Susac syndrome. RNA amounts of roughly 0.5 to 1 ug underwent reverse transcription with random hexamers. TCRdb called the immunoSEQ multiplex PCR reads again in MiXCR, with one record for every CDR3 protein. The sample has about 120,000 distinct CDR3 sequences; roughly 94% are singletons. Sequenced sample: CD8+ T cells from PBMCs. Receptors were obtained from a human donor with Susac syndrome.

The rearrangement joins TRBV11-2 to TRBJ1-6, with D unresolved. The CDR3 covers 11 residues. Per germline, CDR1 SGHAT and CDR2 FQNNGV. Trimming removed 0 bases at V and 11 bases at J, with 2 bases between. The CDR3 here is CASSLDPPLHF. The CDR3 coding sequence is TGTGCCAGCAGCTTAGATCCACCCCTCCACTTT.

DNA for the CDR3: TGTGCCAGCAGCGCCGGGACACAGAACACTGAAGCTTTCTTT. Translated: CASSAGTQNTEAFF. The gene calls are TRBV12-3 or TRBV12-4 and TRBJ1-1; D might be TRBD1 (6 bases). CDR3 length: 14 amino acids. The V gene lost 6 bases and the J gene lost 1 base, with 12 bases spanning the gap.

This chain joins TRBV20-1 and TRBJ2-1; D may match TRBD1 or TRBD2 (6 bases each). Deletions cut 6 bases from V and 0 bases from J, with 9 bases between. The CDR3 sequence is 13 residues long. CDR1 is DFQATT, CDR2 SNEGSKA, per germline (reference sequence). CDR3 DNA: TGCAGTGCGGAGGGGGACTCCTACAATGAGCAGTTCTTC. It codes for CSAEGDSYNEQFF.

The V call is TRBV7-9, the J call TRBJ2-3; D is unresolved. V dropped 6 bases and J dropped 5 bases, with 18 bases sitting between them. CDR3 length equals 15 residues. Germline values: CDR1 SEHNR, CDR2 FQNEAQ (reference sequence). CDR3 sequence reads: CASSDVLGIQDTQYF. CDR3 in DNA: TGTGCCAGCAGTGACGTATTAGGAATCCAAGATACGCAGTATTTT.

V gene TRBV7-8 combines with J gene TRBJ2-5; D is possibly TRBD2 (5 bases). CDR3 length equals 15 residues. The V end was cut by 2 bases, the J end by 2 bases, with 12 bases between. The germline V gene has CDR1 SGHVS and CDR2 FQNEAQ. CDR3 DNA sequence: TGTGCCAGCAGCTTATTGGCCGGGATACAAGAGACCCAGTACTTC. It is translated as CASSLLAGIQETQYF.

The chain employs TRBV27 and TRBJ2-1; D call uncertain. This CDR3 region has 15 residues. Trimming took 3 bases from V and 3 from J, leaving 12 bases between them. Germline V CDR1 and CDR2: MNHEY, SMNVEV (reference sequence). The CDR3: CASSLGQVRYNEQFF. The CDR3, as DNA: TGTGCCAGCAGTTTGGGCCAGGTTCGCTACAATGAGCAGTTCTTC.

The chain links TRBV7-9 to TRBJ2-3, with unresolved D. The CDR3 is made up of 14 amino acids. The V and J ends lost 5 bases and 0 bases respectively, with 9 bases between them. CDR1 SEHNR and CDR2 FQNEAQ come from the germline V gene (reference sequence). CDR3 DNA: TGTGCCAGCAGCGGGTCAGGAAGCACAGATACGCAGTATTTT. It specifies CASSGSGSTDTQYF.

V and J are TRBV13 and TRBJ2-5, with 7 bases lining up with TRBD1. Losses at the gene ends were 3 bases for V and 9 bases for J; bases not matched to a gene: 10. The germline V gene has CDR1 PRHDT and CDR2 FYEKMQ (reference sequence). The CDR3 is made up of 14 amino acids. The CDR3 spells CASSFDRAAGAQYF. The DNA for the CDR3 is TGTGCCAGCAGCTTCGACAGGGCCGCAGGGGCCCAGTACTTC.

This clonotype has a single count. The DNA for the CDR3 is TGTGCCACCAGCAGTGGGACAGAGTATGGCTACACCTTC. Residues: CATSSGTEYGYTF. This rearrangement joins TRBV15 to TRBJ1-2; 7 bases fit TRBD1. Germline CDR1 and CDR2: LNHNV and YYDKDF (reference sequence). Unmatched junction bases numbered 3, after V lost 3 bases and J lost 5 bases. The CDR3 length is 13 residues.

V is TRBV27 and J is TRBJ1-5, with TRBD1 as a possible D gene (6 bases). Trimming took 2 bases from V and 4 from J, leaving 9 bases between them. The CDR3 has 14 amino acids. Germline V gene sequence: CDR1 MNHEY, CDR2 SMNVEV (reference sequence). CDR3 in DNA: TGTGCCAGCAGTTTAGCGACAGGTAATCAGCCCCAGCATTTT. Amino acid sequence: CASSLATGNQPQHF.

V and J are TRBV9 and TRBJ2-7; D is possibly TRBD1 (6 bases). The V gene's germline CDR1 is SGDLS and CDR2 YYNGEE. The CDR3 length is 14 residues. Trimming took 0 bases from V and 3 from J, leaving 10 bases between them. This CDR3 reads CASSVAGVGYEQYF. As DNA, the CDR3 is TGTGCCAGCAGCGTAGCAGGGGTGGGCTACGAGCAGTACTTC. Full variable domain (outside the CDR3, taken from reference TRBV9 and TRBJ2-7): DSGVTQTPKHLITATGQRVTLRCSPRSGDLSVYWYQQSLDQGLQFLIQYYNGEERAKGNILERFSAQQFPDLHSELNLSSLELGDSALYFCASSVAGVGYEQYFGPGTRLTVT.

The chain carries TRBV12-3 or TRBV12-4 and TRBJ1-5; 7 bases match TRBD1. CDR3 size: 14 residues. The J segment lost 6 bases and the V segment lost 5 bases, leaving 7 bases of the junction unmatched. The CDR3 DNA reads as TGTGCCAGCAGTGCTGGACAGGTGGTTCAGCCCCAGCATTTT. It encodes CASSAGQVVQPQHF.

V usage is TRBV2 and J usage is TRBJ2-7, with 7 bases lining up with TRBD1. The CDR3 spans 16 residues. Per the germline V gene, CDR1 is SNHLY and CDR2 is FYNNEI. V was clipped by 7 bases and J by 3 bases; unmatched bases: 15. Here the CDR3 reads CASTHAQGLRVYEQYF. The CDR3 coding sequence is TGTGCCAGCACCCACGCACAGGGGTTGAGGGTCTACGAGCAGTACTTC.

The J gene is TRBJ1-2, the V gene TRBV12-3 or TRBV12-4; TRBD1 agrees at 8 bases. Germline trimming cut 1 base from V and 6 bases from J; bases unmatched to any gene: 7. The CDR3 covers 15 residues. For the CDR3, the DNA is TGTGCCAGCAGTTTAGGCCTCAGGGGGCGAAATGGCTACACCTTC. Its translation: CASSLGLRGRNGYTF.

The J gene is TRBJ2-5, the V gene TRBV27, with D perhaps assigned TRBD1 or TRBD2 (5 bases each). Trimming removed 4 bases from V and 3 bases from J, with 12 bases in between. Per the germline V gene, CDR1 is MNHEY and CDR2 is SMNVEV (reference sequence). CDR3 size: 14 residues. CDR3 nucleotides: TGTGCCAGCAGTTCGGGGCTAGCCAAAGAGACCCAGTACTTC. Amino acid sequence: CASSSGLAKETQYF.

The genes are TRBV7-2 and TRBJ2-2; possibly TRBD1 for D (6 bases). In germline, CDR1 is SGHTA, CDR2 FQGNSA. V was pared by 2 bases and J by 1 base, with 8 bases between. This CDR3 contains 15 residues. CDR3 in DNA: TGTGCCAGCAGCTTATTAGGGGGGAACACCGGGGAGCTGTTTTTT. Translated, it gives CASSLLGGNTGELFF. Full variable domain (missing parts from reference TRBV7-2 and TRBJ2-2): GAGVSQSPSNKVTEKGKDVELRCDPISGHTALYWYRQSLGQGLEFLIYFQGNSAPDKSGLPSDRFSAERTGGSVSTLTIQRTQQEDSAVYLCASSLLGGNTGELFFGEGSRLTVL.